This entry concerns a single TCR beta chain. The time point here: patch test 1, 2 weeks after DPC sensitization. Indicated treatment: therapeutic diphenylcyclopropenone sensitization with weekly scalp DPC. The sample belongs to a study of human T cells and chemical hapten exposure. As the library was built, unique molecular identifiers were attached to individual cDNA molecules. TCRdb ran MiXCR on the RACE reads and lists one entry per CDR3 protein. The sample includes 150,000 to 200,000 distinct CDR3 sequences, around 22% of them seen just once. The clonotype was recovered from a woman in her forties or fifties with alopecia areata. Some clones in this sample may be carry-over from other donors' samples. The material sequenced was whole blood, taken in connection with sensitization to the hapten diphenylcyclopropenone (DPC).

In DNA, the CDR3 is TGTGCCAGCAGTTTAGGCAGGGCTGGTCAGCCCCAGCATTTT. It is translated as CASSLGRAGQPQHF. The chain recombines TRBV12-3 or TRBV12-4 with TRBJ1-5, with TRBD1 as a possible D gene (5 bases). Trimming cost V 1 base and J 6 bases, with 10 bases left between them. This CDR3 is built from 14 residues.